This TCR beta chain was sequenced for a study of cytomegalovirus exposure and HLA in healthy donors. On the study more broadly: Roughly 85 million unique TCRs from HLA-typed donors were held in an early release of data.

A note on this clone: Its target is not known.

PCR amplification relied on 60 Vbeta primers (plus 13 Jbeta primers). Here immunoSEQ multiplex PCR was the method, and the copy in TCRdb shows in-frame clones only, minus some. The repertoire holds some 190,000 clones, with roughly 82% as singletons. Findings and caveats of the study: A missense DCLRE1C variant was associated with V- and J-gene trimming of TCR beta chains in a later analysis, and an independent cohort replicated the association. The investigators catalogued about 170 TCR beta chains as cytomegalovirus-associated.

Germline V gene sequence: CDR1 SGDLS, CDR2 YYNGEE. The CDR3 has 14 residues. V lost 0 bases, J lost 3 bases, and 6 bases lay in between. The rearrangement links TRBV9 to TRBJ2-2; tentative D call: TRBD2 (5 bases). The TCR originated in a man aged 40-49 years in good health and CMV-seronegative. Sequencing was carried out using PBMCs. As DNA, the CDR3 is TGTGCCAGCAGCGTAGGGACTTACACCGGGGAGCTGTTTTTT. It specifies CASSVGTYTGELFF.